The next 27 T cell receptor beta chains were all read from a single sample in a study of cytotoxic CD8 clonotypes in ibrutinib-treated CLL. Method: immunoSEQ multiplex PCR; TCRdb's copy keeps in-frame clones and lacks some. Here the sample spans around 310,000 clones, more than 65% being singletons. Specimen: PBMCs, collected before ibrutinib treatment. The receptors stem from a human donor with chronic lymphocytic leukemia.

The DNA of the CDR3 is TGTGCCAGCAGCCAAGGTGGCGTCCAAGAGACCCAGTACTTC. It codes for CASSQGGVQETQYF. The rearrangement joins TRBV4-2 to TRBJ2-5, with D hard to call. The CDR3 contains 14 residues. Trimming stripped 1 base from V and 1 base from J, with 7 bases between. Per germline, CDR1 LGHNA and CDR2 YNFKEQ.

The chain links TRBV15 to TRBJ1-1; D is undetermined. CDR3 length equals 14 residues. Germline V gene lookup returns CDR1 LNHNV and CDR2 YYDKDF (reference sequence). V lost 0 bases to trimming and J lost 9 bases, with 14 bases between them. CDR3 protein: CATSRDRGRYKAFF. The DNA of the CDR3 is TGTGCCACCAGCAGAGATCGCGGCAGATACAAAGCTTTCTTT.

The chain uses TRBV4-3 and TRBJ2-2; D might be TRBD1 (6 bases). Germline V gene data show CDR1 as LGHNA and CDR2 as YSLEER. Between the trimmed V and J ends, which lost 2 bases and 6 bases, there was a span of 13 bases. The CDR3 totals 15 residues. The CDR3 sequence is CASSQLSGVAGELFF. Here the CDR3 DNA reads TGCGCCAGCAGCCAACTCTCAGGGGTCGCCGGGGAGCTGTTTTTT.

CDR3 in DNA: TGTGCCAGCAGGAAAGATAGGCGGAACACTGAAGCTTTCTTT. Translating gives CASRKDRRNTEAFF. The chain employs TRBV6-5 and TRBJ1-1, with D unclear. Deletions cut 6 bases from V and 1 base from J, with 12 bases between. CDR3 length equals 14 residues. Looked up from germline, CDR1 is MNHEY and CDR2 is SVGAGI.

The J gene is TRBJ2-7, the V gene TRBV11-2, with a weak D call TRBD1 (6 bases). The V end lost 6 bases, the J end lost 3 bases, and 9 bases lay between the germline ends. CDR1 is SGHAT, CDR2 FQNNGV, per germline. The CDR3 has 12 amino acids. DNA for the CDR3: TGTGCCAGCAGAGAGGACAGCTACGAGCAGTACTTC. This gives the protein CASREDSYEQYF.

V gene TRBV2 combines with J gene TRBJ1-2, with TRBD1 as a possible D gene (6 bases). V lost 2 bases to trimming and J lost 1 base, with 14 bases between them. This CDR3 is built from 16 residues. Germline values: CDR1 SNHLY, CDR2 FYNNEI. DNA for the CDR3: TGTGCCAGCAGTGAACTAACTGGACAGAGTAACTATGGCTACACCTTC. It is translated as CASSELTGQSNYGYTF. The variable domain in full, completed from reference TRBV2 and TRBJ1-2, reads EPEVTQTPSHQVTQMGQEVILRCVPISNHLYFYWYRQILGQKVEFLVSFYNNEISEKSEIFDDQFSVERPDGSNFTLKIRSTKLEDSAMYFCASSELTGQSNYGYTFGSGTRLTVV.

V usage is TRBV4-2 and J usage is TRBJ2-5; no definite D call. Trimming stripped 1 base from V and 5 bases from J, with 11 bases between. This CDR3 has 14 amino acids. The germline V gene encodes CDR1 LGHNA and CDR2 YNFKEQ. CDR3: CASSQAMRWETQYF. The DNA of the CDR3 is TGTGCCAGCAGCCAAGCAATGAGATGGGAGACCCAGTACTTC.

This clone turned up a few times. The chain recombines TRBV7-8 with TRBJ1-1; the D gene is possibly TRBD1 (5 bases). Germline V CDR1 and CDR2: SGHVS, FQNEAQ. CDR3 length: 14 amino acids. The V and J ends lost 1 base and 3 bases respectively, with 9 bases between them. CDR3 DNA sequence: TGTGCCAGCAGCTTAGTTGGGACTGACACTGAAGCTTTCTTT. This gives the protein CASSLVGTDTEAFF.

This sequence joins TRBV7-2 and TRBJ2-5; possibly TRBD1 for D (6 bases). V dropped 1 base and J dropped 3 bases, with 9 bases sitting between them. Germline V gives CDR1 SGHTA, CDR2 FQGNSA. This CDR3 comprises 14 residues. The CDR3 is CASSLGQVEETQYF. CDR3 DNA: TGTGCCAGCAGCTTAGGACAGGTAGAAGAGACCCAGTACTTC.

The CDR3 sequence is CASSQGGTSGQETQYF. In DNA, the CDR3 is TGTGCCAGCAGCCAAGGGGGCACTAGCGGACAAGAGACCCAGTACTTC. This chain joins TRBV4-2 and TRBJ2-5; 8 positions match TRBD2. The length of the CDR3 is 16 residues. V lost 1 base and J lost 2; bases outside the gene matches: 6. CDR1 LGHNA and CDR2 YNFKEQ come from the germline V gene.

DNA of the CDR3: TGTGCCTGGAGTGTACGGGAACAGATGAACACTGAAGCTTTCTTT. Translation gives CAWSVREQMNTEAFF. The V call is TRBV30, the J call TRBJ1-1; no reliable D call. Trimming removed 0 bases at V and 0 bases at J, with 11 bases between. Germline CDR1 GTSNPN, CDR2 SVGIG (reference sequence). The CDR3 runs to 15 residues.

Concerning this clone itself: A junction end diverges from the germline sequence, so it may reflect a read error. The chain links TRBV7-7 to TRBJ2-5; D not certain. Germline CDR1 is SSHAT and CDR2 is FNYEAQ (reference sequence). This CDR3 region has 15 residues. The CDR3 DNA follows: TGTGCTAGCAGCTTAGGAATTGGCGGACAAGAGACCCAGTACTTC. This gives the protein CASSLGIGGQETQYF.

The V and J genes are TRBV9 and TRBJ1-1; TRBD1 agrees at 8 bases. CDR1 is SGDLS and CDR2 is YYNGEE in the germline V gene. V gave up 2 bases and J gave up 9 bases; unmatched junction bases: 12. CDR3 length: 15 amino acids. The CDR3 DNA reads TGTGCCAGCAGCGTCGTCATGGGACAGGTCACCCAAGCTTTCTTT. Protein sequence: CASSVVMGQVTQAFF.

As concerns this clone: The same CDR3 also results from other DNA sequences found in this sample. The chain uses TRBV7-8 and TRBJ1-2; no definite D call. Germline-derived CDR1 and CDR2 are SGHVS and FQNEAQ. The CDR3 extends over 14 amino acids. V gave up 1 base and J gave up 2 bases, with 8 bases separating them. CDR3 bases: TGTGCCAGCAGCTTAGTGGGCGGAAACTATGGCTACACCTTC. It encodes CASSLVGGNYGYTF.

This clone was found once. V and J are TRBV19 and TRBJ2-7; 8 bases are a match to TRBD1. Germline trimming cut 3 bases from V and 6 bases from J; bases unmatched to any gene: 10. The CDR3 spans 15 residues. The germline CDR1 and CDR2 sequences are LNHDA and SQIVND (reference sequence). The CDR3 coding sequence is TGTGCCAGTAGTATCGGGGCAGGGGGCTGGGGCGAGCAGTACTTC. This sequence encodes CASSIGAGGWGEQYF.

The CDR3 loop reads CSVSSGTGASGANVLTF. Written as DNA, the CDR3 is TGCAGCGTTTCCTCCGGGACAGGGGCCTCTGGGGCCAACGTCCTGACTTTC. V is TRBV29-1 and J is TRBJ2-6; TRBD1 matches at 10 bases. CDR3 size: 17 residues. Germline CDR1 SQVTM, CDR2 ANQGSEA. V dropped 5 bases and J dropped 0; count of bases not matched to a gene: 7.

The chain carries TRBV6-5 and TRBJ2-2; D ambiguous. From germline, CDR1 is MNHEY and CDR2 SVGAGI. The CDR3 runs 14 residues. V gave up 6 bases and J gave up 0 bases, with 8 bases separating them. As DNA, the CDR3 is TGTGCCAGCAGGGGTGGACCGAACACCGGGGAGCTGTTTTTT. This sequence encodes CASRGGPNTGELFF.

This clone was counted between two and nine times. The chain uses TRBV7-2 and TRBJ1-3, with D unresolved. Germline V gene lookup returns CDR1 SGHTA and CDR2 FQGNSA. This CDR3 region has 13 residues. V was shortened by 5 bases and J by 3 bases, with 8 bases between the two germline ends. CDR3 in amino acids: CASSGAIGNTIYF. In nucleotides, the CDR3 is TGTGCCAGCAGCGGTGCAATTGGAAACACCATATATTTT.

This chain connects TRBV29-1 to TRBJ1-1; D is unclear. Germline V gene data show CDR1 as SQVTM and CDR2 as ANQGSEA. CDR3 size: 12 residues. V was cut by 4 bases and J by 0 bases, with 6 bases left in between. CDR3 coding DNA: TGCAGCGTTGTTGTGGTGAACACTGAAGCTTTCTTT. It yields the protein CSVVVVNTEAFF.

The DNA of the CDR3 is TGTGCCAGCAGTCAGTGGACAGGGACGGGCACTGAAGCTTTCTTT. It yields the protein CASSQWTGTGTEAFF. The rearrangement links TRBV6-6 to TRBJ1-1, with 8 bases aligning to TRBD1. The V segment lost 5 bases and the J segment 4 bases; nucleotides outside the gene matches: 9. The CDR3 consists of 15 residues. Germline CDR1 and CDR2: MNHNY and SVGAGI (reference sequence).

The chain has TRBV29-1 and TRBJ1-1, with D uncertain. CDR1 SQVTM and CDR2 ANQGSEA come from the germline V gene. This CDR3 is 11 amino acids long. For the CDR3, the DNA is TGCAGTTGGCAGGCCGGGACTGAAGCTTTCTTT. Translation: CSWQAGTEAFF. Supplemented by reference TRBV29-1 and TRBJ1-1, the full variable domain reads SAVISQKPSRDICQRGTSLTIQCQVDSQVTMMFWYRQQPGQSLTLIATANQGSEATYESGFVIDKFPISRPNLTFSTLTVSNMSPEDSSIYLCSWQAGTEAFFGQGTRLTVV.

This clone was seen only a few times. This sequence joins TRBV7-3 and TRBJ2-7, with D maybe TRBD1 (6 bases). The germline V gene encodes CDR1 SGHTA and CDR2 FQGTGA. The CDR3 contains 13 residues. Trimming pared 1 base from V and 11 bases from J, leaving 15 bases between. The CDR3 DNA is TGTGCCAGCAGCTTAAGCCCAGGGGAAGGAAAGTACTTC. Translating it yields CASSLSPGEGKYF.

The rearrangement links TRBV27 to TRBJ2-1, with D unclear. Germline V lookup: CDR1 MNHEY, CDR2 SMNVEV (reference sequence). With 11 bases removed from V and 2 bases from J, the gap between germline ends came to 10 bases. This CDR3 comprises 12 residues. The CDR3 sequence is CASKNAYNEQFF. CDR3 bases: TGTGCCTCGAAGAATGCCTACAATGAGCAGTTCTTC.

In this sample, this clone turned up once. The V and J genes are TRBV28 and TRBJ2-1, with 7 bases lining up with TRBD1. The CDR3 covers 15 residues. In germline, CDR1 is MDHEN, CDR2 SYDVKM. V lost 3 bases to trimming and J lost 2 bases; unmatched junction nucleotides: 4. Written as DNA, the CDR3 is TGTGCCAGCAGTTTTACAGGGGTCCCCTACAATGAGCAGTTCTTC. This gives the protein CASSFTGVPYNEQFF.

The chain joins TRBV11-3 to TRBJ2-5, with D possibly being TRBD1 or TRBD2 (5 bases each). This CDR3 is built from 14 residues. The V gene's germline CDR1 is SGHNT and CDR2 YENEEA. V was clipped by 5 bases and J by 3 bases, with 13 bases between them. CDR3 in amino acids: CASSNRDGEETQYF. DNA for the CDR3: TGTGCCAGCAGCAACCGGGACGGAGAAGAGACCCAGTACTTC. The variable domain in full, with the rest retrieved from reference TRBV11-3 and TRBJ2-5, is EAGVVQSPRYKIIEKKQPVAFWCNPISGHNTLYWYLQNLGQGPELLIRYENEEAVDDSQLPKDRFSAERLKGVDSTLKIQPAELGDSAVYLCASSNRDGEETQYFGPGTRLLVL.

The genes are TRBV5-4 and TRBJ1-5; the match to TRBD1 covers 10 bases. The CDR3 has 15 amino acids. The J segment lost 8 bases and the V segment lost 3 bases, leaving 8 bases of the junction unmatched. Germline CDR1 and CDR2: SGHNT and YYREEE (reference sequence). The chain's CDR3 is CASSSGTGVDEPQHF. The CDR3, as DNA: TGTGCCAGCAGCTCCGGGACAGGGGTCGACGAGCCCCAGCATTTT.

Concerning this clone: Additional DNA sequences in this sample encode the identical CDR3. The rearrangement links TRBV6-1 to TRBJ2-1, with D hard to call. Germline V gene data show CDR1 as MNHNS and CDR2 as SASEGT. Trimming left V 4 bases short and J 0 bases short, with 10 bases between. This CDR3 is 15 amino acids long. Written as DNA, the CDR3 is TGTGCCAGCAGTGCAGGAGTCAGCTCCTACAATGAGCAGTTCTTC. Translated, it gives CASSAGVSSYNEQFF.